The 26 T cell receptor beta chains below all came from one sample that was sequenced in a study of blood T cells in healthy people across ages. A second PCR of 7 to 11 cycles used a sample-barcoded 5' primer and a J-beta primer mix. TCRdb reprocessed the 5' RACE reads with MiXCR, giving one entry per CDR3 protein. The repertoire includes about 670,000 distinct CDR3 sequences, roughly 43% of them detected once, and approximately 29% sits in the top ten. The sequencing input was blood. The receptors were sampled from a man aged 80 or over in good health.

The V gene is TRBV7-8, the J gene TRBJ2-6; no clear D. Trimming cost V 2 bases and J 2 bases, with 7 bases left between them. Germline CDR1 SGHVS, CDR2 FQNEAQ. CDR3 size: 15 residues. The DNA for the CDR3 is TGTGCCAGCAGCTTACAGCGCCCTGGGGCCAACGTCCTGACTTTC. Its protein is CASSLQRPGANVLTF.

V and J are TRBV15 and TRBJ2-1, with TRBD2 matching 9 bases. With V trimmed by 0 bases and J by 6 bases, 12 bases remained unmatched. This CDR3 contains 18 residues. Germline-derived CDR1 and CDR2 are LNHNV and YYDKDF (reference sequence). Written as DNA, the CDR3 is TGTGCCACCAGCAGAGACCCTCGAGGACTAGCGAGGCCCAATGAGCAGTTCTTC. Protein product: CATSRDPRGLARPNEQFF.

This clonotype came up many times. The chain employs TRBV3-1 and TRBJ2-5; D gene uncertain. Germline CDR1 is LGHDT and CDR2 is YNNKEL (reference sequence). This CDR3 is 13 amino acids long. Trimming pared 2 bases from V and 4 bases from J, leaving 8 bases between. CDR3 in DNA: TGTGCCAGCAGCCAATATGCAGGAGAGACCCAGTACTTC. This gives the protein CASSQYAGETQYF.

Comment on this clonotype: This may stem from a read error, because a much larger clone lies one nucleotide away. In DNA, the CDR3 is TGTGCCAGCAGCTTAGCGATTATAGCTGAGCAGTTCTTC. This translates into CASSLAIIAEQFF. This chain links TRBV7-2 with TRBJ2-1, with D unclear. V was pared by 0 bases and J by 9 bases, with 9 bases between. This CDR3 region has 13 residues. Germline loops: CDR1 SGHTA, CDR2 FQGNSA.

The gene calls are TRBV20-1 and TRBJ2-2, with 13 bases that match TRBD2. The CDR3 spans 15 residues. The germline CDR1 and CDR2 sequences are DFQATT and SNEGSKA (reference sequence). J was trimmed by 6 bases and V by 3 bases; bases with no gene match: 4. The CDR3: CSARGGTSGAGELFF. The CDR3 DNA reads as TGCAGTGCTAGGGGCGGGACTAGCGGGGCCGGGGAGCTGTTTTTT.

The J gene is TRBJ2-4, the V gene TRBV7-2; 8 nucleotides match TRBD1. The closer fit of TRBJ2-7 to the DNA end suggests the J call may be wrong. The CDR3 sequence is 15 residues long. Germline CDR1 is SGHTA and CDR2 is FQGNSA. The CDR3, as DNA: TGTGCCAGCAGCAGACAGGGGTTGCAGACACACGAGCAGTACTTC. The encoded protein is CASSRQGLQTHEQYF.

This chain uses TRBV6-4 with TRBJ2-2, with unresolved D. From germline, CDR1 is MRHNA and CDR2 SNTAGT. This CDR3 spans 13 amino acids. V was shortened by 0 bases and J by 7 bases, with 6 bases between the two germline ends. CDR3 nucleotides: TGTGCCAGCAGTGACTCGTCGGTCGGGGAGCTGTTTTTT. It translates to CASSDSSVGELFF.

This rearrangement joins TRBV30 to TRBJ2-5; 8 bases fit TRBD2. From germline, CDR1 is GTSNPN and CDR2 SVGIG (reference sequence). The CDR3 consists of 15 residues. J lost 3 bases, V lost 3 bases, and 9 bases had no gene match. CDR3 region: CAWRGAAGGEETQYF. The CDR3 region has the DNA TGTGCCTGGAGGGGGGCGGCGGGAGGTGAAGAGACCCAGTACTTC.

Only one count was recorded for this clonotype. This may be a read error, as it is one base from a much larger clone. The chain is built from TRBV6-6 and TRBJ2-3, with 7 bases lining up with TRBD2. Germline V gives CDR1 MNHNY, CDR2 SVGAGI (reference sequence). After removal of 6 bases from V and 5 bases from J, the junction contained 11 bases not matched to a gene. The CDR3 runs 15 residues. The DNA of the CDR3 is TGTGCCAGCAGGTCCACTGGCGGGAGAATAGATACGCAGTATTTT. Its translation is CASRSTGGRIDTQYF.

In its sample, this clonotype was seen once. One junction end disagrees with the germline gene, perhaps due to a read error. This chain connects TRBV7-2 to TRBJ2-5, with 10 bases fitting TRBD2. The CDR3 length is 17 residues. Germline assignment: CDR1 SGHTA and CDR2 FQGNSA. CDR3 sequence: CASSLAPSGGNQEAQYF. The CDR3, as DNA: TGTGCCAGCAGCTTAGCTCCTAGCGGGGGAAACCAAGAGGCCCAGTACTTC. The variable domain in full, completed from reference TRBV7-2 and TRBJ2-5, reads GAGVSQSPSNKVTEKGKDVELRCDPISGHTALYWYRQSLGQGLEFLIYFQGNSAPDKSGLPSDRFSAERTGGSVSTLTIQRTQQEDSAVYLCASSLAPSGGNQEAQYFGPGTRLLVL.

This clonotype appeared once. The V and J genes are TRBV12-5 and TRBJ2-1; 12 bases match TRBD2. This CDR3 has 16 residues. Germline V gene sequence: CDR1 LGHNT, CDR2 FRNRAP. With 5 bases clipped from V and 9 bases from J, the junction kept 11 bases outside the gene matches. The CDR3 DNA reads as TGTGCTAGTGGTCCTGGACTAGCGGGACTCGGTTCTGAGCAGTTCTTC. Encoded protein: CASGPGLAGLGSEQFF. The variable domain in full, completed from reference TRBV12-5 and TRBJ2-1, reads DARVTQTPRHKVTEMGQEVTMRCQPILGHNTVFWYRQTMMQGLELLAYFRNRAPLDDSGMPKDRFSAEMPDATLATLKIQPSEPRDSAVYFCASGPGLAGLGSEQFFGPGTRLTVL.

This clonotype was observed a handful of times. V gene TRBV7-2 combines with J gene TRBJ2-4; D might be TRBD2 (6 bases). The V gene's germline CDR1 is SGHTA and CDR2 FQGNSA. Trimming pared 5 bases from V and 15 bases from J, leaving 17 bases between. The CDR3 sequence is 12 residues long. Here the CDR3 DNA reads TGTGCCAGCAGCGCACTCCGGGACTTTTCGTACTTC. It specifies CASSALRDFSYF.

This clonotype was detected only a few times. The CDR3 DNA follows: TGTGCCAGCAGCCCCCAATTGGGCACAGATACGCAGTATTTT. It codes for CASSPQLGTDTQYF. J is TRBJ2-3 and V is TRBV5-4; D ambiguous. V was cut by 4 bases and J by 1 base, with 10 bases left in between. Per the germline V gene, CDR1 is SGHNT and CDR2 is YYREEE (reference sequence). The CDR3 loop spans 14 amino acids.

J is TRBJ1-1 and V is TRBV6-1; unclear D gene. The CDR3 covers 15 residues. Between the trimmed V and J ends, which lost 8 bases and 0 bases, there was a span of 16 bases. CDR1 is MNHNS and CDR2 is SASEGT in the germline V gene. The CDR3 protein is CASVPSVGLNTEAFF. The DNA of the CDR3 is TGTGCCAGCGTGCCCTCCGTGGGGTTGAACACTGAAGCTTTCTTT.

With respect to this clonotype: At one of its ends the junction is not consistent with the germline gene, which may arise from a read error. J is TRBJ2-1 and V is TRBV6-5; 9 positions match TRBD1. The germline CDR1 and CDR2 sequences are MNHEY and SVGAGI. The CDR3 sequence is 15 residues long. The CDR3 spells CANSQLGTGPNEQFF. The CDR3 nucleotides read TGTGCCAACAGTCAGCTCGGGACAGGGCCCAATGAGCAGTTCTTC.

A note on this clonotype: This clone may be a read error of a much larger clone one base away. V gene TRBV15 combines with J gene TRBJ2-3, with D perhaps TRBD1 or TRBD2 (6 bases each). CDR1 LNHNV and CDR2 YYDKDF come from the germline V gene (reference sequence). The CDR3 totals 17 residues. This chain's CDR3 is CATSKPPRGPRTDRQYF. The CDR3 nucleotides are TGTGCCACCAGCAAACCCCCCCGGGGGCCCAGGACAGATAGGCAGTATTTT.

This sequence joins TRBV6-5 and TRBJ2-4, with TRBD2 identical over 11 bases. The J call could be wrong; TRBJ2-5 is a better fit for the DNA end. CDR1 MNHEY and CDR2 SVGAGI come from the germline V gene. The CDR3 is made up of 16 amino acids. In DNA form, the CDR3 reads TGTGCCAGCAGCCTCGGGACTAGCGGTTTAATAGAGACCCAGTACTTC. It is translated as CASSLGTSGLIETQYF.

As to this clonotype: The CDR3 end shows no conserved phenylalanine or tryptophan, and so a read error is likely. This sequence joins TRBV5-1 and TRBJ2-1, with 10 bases matching TRBD2. The trim removed 1 base at V and 5 bases at J, leaving 3 bases unmatched. Germline lookup yields CDR1 SGHRS and CDR2 YFSETQ. The CDR3 is made up of 15 amino acids. The CDR3 bases are TGCGCCAGCAGCTTGATTAGCGGGGGGAACAATGAGCAGTTCTTA. The encoded protein is CASSLISGGNNEQFL.

This clonotype was seen at least ten times. The V and J genes are TRBV7-2 and TRBJ1-6, with unresolved D. The germline V gene encodes CDR1 SGHTA and CDR2 FQGNSA. V lost 5 bases and J 5 bases, leaving 13 bases between the germline ends. This CDR3 region has 15 residues. In DNA form, the CDR3 reads TGTGCCAGCAGCCCAGCGACGGGGAATAATTCACCCCTCCACTTT. As protein: CASSPATGNNSPLHF.

This clonotype was seen only a few times. This chain uses TRBV7-3 with TRBJ1-6; 9 positions agree with TRBD1. The CDR3 is made up of 15 amino acids. V shed 5 bases, J shed 8 bases, and the junction held 7 bases outside the gene matches. CDR1 and CDR2 (germline): SGHTA, FQGTGA. CDR3 sequence reads: CASSKGGQGDSPLHF. The CDR3 bases are TGTGCCAGCAGCAAAGGGGGACAGGGAGATTCACCCCTCCACTTT.

This chain links TRBV20-1 with TRBJ1-1, with D maybe TRBD1 (5 bases). Germline values: CDR1 DFQATT, CDR2 SNEGSKA (reference sequence). CDR3 length equals 12 residues. The germline V and J ends were trimmed by 1 base and 4 bases, with 7 bases remaining between them. CDR3 region: CSARVGGTEAFF. The CDR3 nucleotides read TGCAGTGCTAGAGTGGGGGGCACTGAAGCTTTCTTT.

The chain combines TRBV6-2 or TRBV6-3 with TRBJ1-1; D not certain. The germline V gene encodes CDR1 MNHEY and CDR2 SVGEGT. This CDR3 contains 13 residues. The ends were cut back, 10 bases at V and 1 base at J, with 13 bases in the middle. The CDR3 DNA reads TGTGCCATCGGGGAAGGTCGGAACACTGAAGCTTTCTTT. This encodes CAIGEGRNTEAFF.

The J gene is TRBJ2-1, the V gene TRBV4-3; D possibly corresponds to TRBD2 (6 bases). The DNA matches TRBJ2-7 better at its end, which makes the J call doubtful. CDR3 length: 13 residues. Germline assignment: CDR1 LGHNA and CDR2 YSLEER. CDR3 sequence (DNA): TGCGCCAGCAGCCCGGGACTCTACAATGAGCAGTACTTC. Encoded protein: CASSPGLYNEQYF.

V and J are TRBV10-1 and TRBJ1-4; D ambiguous. The germline V gene encodes CDR1 WNHNN and CDR2 SYGVQD (reference sequence). The V gene lost 0 bases and the J gene lost 9 bases, with 14 bases spanning the gap. CDR3 length: 15 amino acids. CDR3 loop: CASSESAGSGKKLFF. The CDR3 DNA sequence: TGCGCCAGCAGTGAGTCGGCGGGGTCTGGAAAAAAACTGTTTTTT.

The chain carries TRBV7-2 and TRBJ2-3, with 11 bases fitting TRBD2. CDR3 length equals 14 residues. Per the germline V gene, CDR1 is SGHTA and CDR2 is FQGNSA. Unmatched junction bases numbered 4, after V lost 5 bases and J lost 6 bases. Written as DNA, the CDR3 is TGTGCCAGCAGCCCTACTAGCGGGAGCGATACGCAGTATTTT. The encoded protein is CASSPTSGSDTQYF.

This clonotype was detected many times. The rearrangement links TRBV6-2 or TRBV6-3 to TRBJ2-5, with D perhaps TRBD1 (6 bases). Germline V gene lookup returns CDR1 MNHEY and CDR2 SVGEGT. The CDR3 has 13 amino acids. V gave up 6 bases and J gave up 10 bases, with 18 bases separating them. CDR3: CASRDSNPWVQYF. For the CDR3, the DNA is TGTGCCAGCAGGGACAGTAACCCCTGGGTCCAGTACTTC.